This TCR beta chain comes out of a study of long-term antiretroviral therapy in people with HIV. CDR1 and CDR2 (germline): SGHNT, YYREEE (reference sequence). Trimming pared 3 bases from V and 0 bases from J, leaving 16 bases between. The CDR3 runs to 16 residues. Sequencing relied on immunoSEQ assay v3.0, run at survey level. The sequencing target was about 35,000-55,000 T-cell genomes per sample. Profiled with immunoSEQ multiplex PCR; TCRdb holds only in-frame clones, not every one. The repertoire has 25,000 to 35,000 clones, around 90% of them found once; the top ten carry roughly 3.6%. Two or more post-ART PBMC samples, plus at least one pre-ART sample, were available for each donor. Only United States sites treated participants with HIV. Cryopreserved PBMC numbered roughly 0.9-11 million per sample before DNA extraction.

The source is a woman between 18 and 29 years old with HIV. The V gene is TRBV5-4, the J gene TRBJ2-7, with no clear D. This specimen consisted of unsorted PBMCs, obtained 1.8 years after starting antiretroviral therapy. This CDR3 reads CASSSKGRASSYEQYF. Here the CDR3 DNA reads TGTGCCAGCAGCTCCAAGGGTCGGGCGAGCTCCTACGAGCAGTACTTC.